This T cell receptor beta chain was obtained from a study of OX40 agonist ivuxolimab in advanced cancers. Germline V gene data show CDR1 as MNHNS and CDR2 as SASEGT. V lost 0 bases and J lost 2; bases outside the gene matches: 3. This CDR3 has 15 residues. Points from the study as a whole: On average, CD8+ T cells showed a greater number of expanded clones than CD4+.

TCRdb's copy holds only in-frame clones and misses some; the assay was immunoSEQ multiplex PCR. Found here are some 60,000 clones, more than 80% of them singletons; the top ten hold around 15%. Comments on this clone: The antigen remains unidentified.

The receptor comes from an adult with an advanced solid tumor such as melanoma, head and neck, liver or kidney cancer. The material was CD4+ or CD8+ T cells sorted from blood, obtained in a trial of the OX40 agonist ivuxolimab. V gene TRBV6-1 combines with J gene TRBJ2-7; 8 bases are a match to TRBD2. The CDR3 region is CASSEAGSGAYEQYF. The CDR3 DNA reads TGTGCCAGCAGTGAAGCTGGTAGCGGGGCCTACGAGCAGTACTTC.